This TCR beta chain was documented in a study of a mutant IDH1 vaccine in newly diagnosed glioma. In the study overall: Before enrollment, the patients had been treated with radiotherapy alone, temozolomide alone, or both together. Most of them had received both.

A remark on this clone: Its cognate antigen is unknown.

Profiled with immunoSEQ multiplex PCR; TCRdb holds only in-frame clones, not every one. This table holds roughly 86,000 clones, 89% found once. The time point is: week 47, end of study. Vaccine doses each comprised 300 ug of mutant IDH1 20-mer peptide, with topical imiquimod. With V trimmed by 10 bases and J by 4 bases, 10 bases remained unmatched. From germline, CDR1 is SNHLY and CDR2 FYNNEI. This CDR3 is built from 17 residues. The source is a woman in her forties or fifties with glioma. Sequenced material: PBMCs, taken from a glioma patient whose treatment included an IDH1 peptide vaccine. The V call is TRBV2, the J call TRBJ2-2; 15 bases map to TRBD2. The CDR3 bases are TGTGCCACCGCACGGGGACTAGCGGGAGGATTCACCGGGGAGCTGTTTTTT. Translating gives CATARGLAGGFTGELFF.